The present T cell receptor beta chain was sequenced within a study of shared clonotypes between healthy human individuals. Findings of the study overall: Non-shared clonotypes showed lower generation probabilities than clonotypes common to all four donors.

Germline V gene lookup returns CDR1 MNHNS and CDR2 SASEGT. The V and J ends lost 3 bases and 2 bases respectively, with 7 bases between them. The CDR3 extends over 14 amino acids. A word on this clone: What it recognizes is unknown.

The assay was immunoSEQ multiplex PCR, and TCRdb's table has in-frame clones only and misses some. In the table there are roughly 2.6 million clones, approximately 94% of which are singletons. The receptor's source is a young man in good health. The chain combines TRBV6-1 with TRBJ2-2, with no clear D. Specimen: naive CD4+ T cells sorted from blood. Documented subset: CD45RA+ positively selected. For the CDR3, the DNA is TGTGCCAGCAGTGAGGAATATAACACCGGGGAGCTGTTTTTT. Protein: CASSEEYNTGELFF.